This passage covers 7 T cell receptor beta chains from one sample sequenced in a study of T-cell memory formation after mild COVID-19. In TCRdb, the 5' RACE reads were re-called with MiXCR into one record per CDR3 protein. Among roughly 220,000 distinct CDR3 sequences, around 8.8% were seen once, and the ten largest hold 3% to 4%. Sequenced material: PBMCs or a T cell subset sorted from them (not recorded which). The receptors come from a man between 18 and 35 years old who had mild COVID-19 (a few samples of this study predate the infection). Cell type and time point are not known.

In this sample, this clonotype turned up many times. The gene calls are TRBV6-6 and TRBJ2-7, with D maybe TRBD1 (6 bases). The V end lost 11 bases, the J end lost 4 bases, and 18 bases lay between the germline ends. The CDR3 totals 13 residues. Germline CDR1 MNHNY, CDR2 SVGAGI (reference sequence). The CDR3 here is CARSHGTHYEQYV. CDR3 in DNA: TGTGCCCGATCTCACGGGACACATTACGAGCAGTACGTC.

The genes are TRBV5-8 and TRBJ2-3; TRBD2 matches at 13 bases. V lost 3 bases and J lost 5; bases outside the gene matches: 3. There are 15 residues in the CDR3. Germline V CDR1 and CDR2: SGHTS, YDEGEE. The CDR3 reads CASSSRLAGGDTQYF. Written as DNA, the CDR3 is TGTGCCAGCAGCTCAAGACTAGCGGGAGGAGATACGCAGTATTTT.

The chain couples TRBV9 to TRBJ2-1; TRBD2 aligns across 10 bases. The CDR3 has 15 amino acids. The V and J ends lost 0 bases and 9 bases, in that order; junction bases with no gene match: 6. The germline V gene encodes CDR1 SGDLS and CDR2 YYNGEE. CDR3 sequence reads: CASSVVSSGGLEQFF. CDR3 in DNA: TGTGCCAGCAGCGTAGTGTCTAGCGGGGGCCTTGAGCAGTTCTTC.

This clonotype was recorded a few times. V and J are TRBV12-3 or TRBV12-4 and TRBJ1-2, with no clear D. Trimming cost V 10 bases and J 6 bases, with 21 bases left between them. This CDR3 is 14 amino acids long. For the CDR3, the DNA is TGTGCCACCAGAACTCAGGAGACTAGTGATGGCTACACCTTC. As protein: CATRTQETSDGYTF.

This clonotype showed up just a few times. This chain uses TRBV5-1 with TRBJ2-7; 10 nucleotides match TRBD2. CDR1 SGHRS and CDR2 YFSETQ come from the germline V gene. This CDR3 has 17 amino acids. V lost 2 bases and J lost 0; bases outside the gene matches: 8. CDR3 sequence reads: CASSLGLAGAFSYEQYF. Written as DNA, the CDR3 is TGCGCCAGCAGCTTAGGCCTAGCGGGGGCCTTCTCCTACGAGCAGTACTTC.

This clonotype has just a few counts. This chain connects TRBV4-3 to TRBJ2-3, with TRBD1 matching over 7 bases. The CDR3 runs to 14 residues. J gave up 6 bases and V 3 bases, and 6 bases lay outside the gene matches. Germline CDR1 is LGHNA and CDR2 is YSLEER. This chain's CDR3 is CASSQRQGRDTQYF. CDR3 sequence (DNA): TGCGCCAGCAGCCAGAGACAGGGCCGGGATACGCAGTATTTT.

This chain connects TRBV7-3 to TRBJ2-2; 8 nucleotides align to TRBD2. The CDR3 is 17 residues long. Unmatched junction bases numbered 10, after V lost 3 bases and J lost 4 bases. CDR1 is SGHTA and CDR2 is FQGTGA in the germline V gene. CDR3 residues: CASSLLSGGGSTGELFF. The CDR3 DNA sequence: TGTGCCAGCAGCTTGCTCTCCGGGGGGGGGTCCACCGGGGAGCTGTTTTTT.